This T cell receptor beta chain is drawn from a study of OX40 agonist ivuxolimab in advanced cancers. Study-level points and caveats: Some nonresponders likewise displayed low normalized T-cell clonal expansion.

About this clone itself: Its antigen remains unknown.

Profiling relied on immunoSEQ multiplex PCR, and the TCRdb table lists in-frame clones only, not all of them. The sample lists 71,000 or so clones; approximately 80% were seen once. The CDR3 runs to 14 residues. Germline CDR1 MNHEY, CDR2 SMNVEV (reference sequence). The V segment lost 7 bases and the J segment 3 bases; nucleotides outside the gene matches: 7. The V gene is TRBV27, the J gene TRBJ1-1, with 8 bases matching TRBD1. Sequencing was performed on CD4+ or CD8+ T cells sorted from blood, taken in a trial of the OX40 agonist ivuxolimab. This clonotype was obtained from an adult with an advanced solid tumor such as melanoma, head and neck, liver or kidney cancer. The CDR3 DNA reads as TGTGCCAGCATGATCAGGGGGCTGGACACTGAAGCTTTCTTT. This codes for CASMIRGLDTEAFF.